A selection of T cell receptor beta chains follows, all from one sample in a study of T-cell reconstitution after alpha-beta-depleted transplantation in children. TCRdb re-called the PCR reads through MiXCR, storing one row per CDR3 protein. The data show 200,000 to 250,000 distinct CDR3 sequences, about 12% seen once. The starting material was PBMCs from the stem cell graft donor, obtained from the stem cell graft. Receptor source: a human donor who donated a stem cell graft to a child with acute lymphoblastic leukemia. The CDR3 runs from the conserved cysteine through the conserved F or W. D genes are given only for firm matches. Clone size is not always given. Where it is, it says once, few, many or a class for expanded clones.

>TRBV30|TRBJ2-4|.|TRBD1
TGTGCCAGTTCGACAGGGTTGGCCAAAAACATTCAGTACTTC
CASSTGLAKNIQYF
>TRBV11-2|TRBJ2-7|many|.
TGTGCCAGCAGCGCACCGAGGGGTCAGATACAATACGAGCAGTACTTC
CASSAPRGQIQYEQYF
>TRBV20-1|TRBJ1-5|.|.
TGCAGTGCTAGTGCGGGACAAAACGGTCAGCCCCAGCATTTT
CSASAGQNGQPQHF
>TRBV5-1|TRBJ2-3|many|TRBD2
TGCGCCAGCCAGGCTAGGGGGGGACTAGCGGGATCTGCAGATACGCAGTATTTT
CASQARGGLAGSADTQYF
>TRBV11-3|TRBJ1-5|.|TRBD1
TGTGCCAGCAGCCCGTGGACAGGGGATATGGATCAGCCCCAGCATTTT
CASSPWTGDMDQPQHF
>TRBV28|TRBJ2-7|many|.
TGTGCCAGCAGTTTACCCCCGGGCAGGGGCCCACCCTACGAGCAGTACTTC
CASSLPPGRGPPYEQYF
>TRBV6-1|TRBJ1-2|many|TRBD1
TGTGCCAGCAGTGCTACAGGGGGCGTCTATGGCTACACCTTC
CASSATGGVYGYTF
>TRBV7-2|TRBJ2-7|many|TRBD1
TGTGCCAGCAGCACCCGGACAGGGCACGAGCAGTACTTC
CASSTRTGHEQYF
>TRBV4-3|TRBJ1-5|many|.
TGCGCCAGCAGCCAAGATGGGGGGAATCAGCCCCAGCATTTT
CASSQDGGNQPQHF
>TRBV20-1|TRBJ1-2|many|.
TGCAGCGTTAGATTGGGCGGTCGGGGCGTTTATGGCTACACCTTC
CSVRLGGRGVYGYTF
>TRBV19|TRBJ1-4|.|.
TGTGCCAGTAGCTCTCTACGGGACGCCAATGAAAAACTGTTTTTT
CASSSLRDANEKLFF
>TRBV19|TRBJ1-1|many|.
TGTGCCAGTAGTACCAGGGAATTGGGAGCTTTCTTT
CASSTRELGAFF
>TRBV7-9|TRBJ2-7|many|TRBD1
TGTGCCAGCAGCTGGGGGATTGACAGGGGCTACGAGCAGTACTTC
CASSWGIDRGYEQYF
>TRBV20-1|TRBJ2-1|many|TRBD1
TGCAGTGCTAGAGATACAGGGGGGATTGGGGTCTACAATGAGCAGTTCTTC
CSARDTGGIGVYNEQFF
>TRBV15|TRBJ2-3|.|.
TGTGCCACCAGCAGAGATAAGGGCTTTCGGGGTACGCAGTATTTT
CATSRDKGFRGTQYF
>TRBV11-2|TRBJ2-7|many|TRBD1
TGTGCCAGCAGCTTAGGGGGACAGGGGGCTGACGAGCAGTACTTC
CASSLGGQGADEQYF
>TRBV28|TRBJ2-5|many|.
TGTGCCAGCAGACGTCAACAGGGACCAGAGACCCAGTACTTC
CASRRQQGPETQYF
>TRBV7-3|TRBJ1-1|.|.
TGTGCCAGCAGCTTAATGGGGGTGAACACTGAAGCTTTCTTT
CASSLMGVNTEAFF
>TRBV20-1|TRBJ2-7|many|.
TGCAGTGCTAGAGATCCAACAGTGAACTCCTACGAGCAGTACTTC
CSARDPTVNSYEQYF
>TRBV9|TRBJ1-5|many|.
TGTGCCAGCAGCGCAGGTAATAGCAATCAGCCCCAGCATTTT
CASSAGNSNQPQHF
>TRBV10-3|TRBJ1-2|many|.
TGTGCCATCAGTGAGTCGCCTGGACAGATCTATGGCTACACCTTC
CAISESPGQIYGYTF
>TRBV6-1|TRBJ2-2|.|.
TGTGCCAGCAGTGACCCTTTCACCGGGGAGCTGTTTTTT
CASSDPFTGELFF
>TRBV5-4|TRBJ2-4|.|.
TGTGCCAGCAGCTTGGGTCAGGGTCCGGACATTCAGTACTTC
CASSLGQGPDIQYF
>TRBV12-3/TRBV12-4|TRBJ2-5|many|.
TGTGCCAGCAGTTTAGTTCTGAGTTTTGGAGAGACCCAGTACTTC
CASSLVLSFGETQYF
>TRBV20-1|TRBJ2-3|many|.
TGCAGTGCTAGGGTCCCCACAGATACGCAGTATTTT
CSARVPTDTQYF
>TRBV3-1|TRBJ2-1|many|.
TGTGCCAGCAGCCAAGTATTTGGCTCCTACAATGAGCAGTTCTTC
CASSQVFGSYNEQFF
>TRBV11-1|TRBJ2-6|once|TRBD1
TGTGCCAGCAGCTTATGGGACAGCTACTCTGGGGCCAACGTCCTGACTTTC
CASSLWDSYSGANVLTF
>TRBV20-1|TRBJ2-3|many|TRBD1
TGCAGTGCGGACAGGGGGGCAATAGAAGCAGATACGCAGTATTTT
CSADRGAIEADTQYF
>TRBV7-2|TRBJ2-1|many|TRBD1
TGTGCCAGCAGCTTGACAGGGGAGCAGTTCTTC
CASSLTGEQFF
>TRBV20-1|TRBJ1-5|many|.
TGCAGTGCTAGAGCGGGAGCTTTAGGAGGCAATCAGCCCCAGCATTTT
CSARAGALGGNQPQHF
>TRBV30|TRBJ2-1|many|.
TGTGCCTGGAGTGAACGGGGCTACAATGAGCAGTTCTTC
CAWSERGYNEQFF
>TRBV12-3/TRBV12-4|TRBJ1-5|.|TRBD1
TGTGCCAGCAGTTTCGACAGGGTGGGGAATCAGCCCCAGCATTTT
CASSFDRVGNQPQHF
>TRBV12-3/TRBV12-4|TRBJ1-3|many|.
TGTGCCAGCAGTCATCAAGGACGGATACCCTCTGGAAACACCATATATTTT
CASSHQGRIPSGNTIYF
>TRBV19|TRBJ2-1|.|.
TGTGCCAGTACCGCGAGGGGACTCGACAATGAGCAGTTCTTC
CASTARGLDNEQFF
>TRBV6-2/TRBV6-3|TRBJ2-6|many|.
TGTGCCATACGGGATGTGGGGACCGGGGCCAACGTCCTGACTTTC
CAIRDVGTGANVLTF
>TRBV18|TRBJ1-5|.|.
TGTGCCAGCTCACTTCTGAGGAACAATCAGCCCCAGCATTTT
CASSLLRNNQPQHF
>TRBV6-2/TRBV6-3|TRBJ1-1|many|TRBD1
TGTGCCAGCCGCCCCGCGCGGACAGGGGGCGGCACTGAAGCTTTCTTT
CASRPARTGGGTEAFF
>TRBV20-1|TRBJ2-5|many|.
TGCATGGGGGGCGATGGGACCCAGTACTTC
CMGGDGTQYF
>TRBV6-5|TRBJ2-1|many|.
TGTGCCAGCAGTCTAATTCTAGTTTCCTACAATGAGCAGTTCTTC
CASSLILVSYNEQFF
>TRBV25-1|TRBJ2-1|few|TRBD2
TGTGCCAGCACCGAACGAGCGGGGGGGGATTACAATGAGCAGTTCTTC
CASTERAGGDYNEQFF
>TRBV7-2|TRBJ2-4|many|.
TGTGCCAGCAGCTTAGAGGCGCTTCTAGCCAAAAACATTCAGTACTTC
CASSLEALLAKNIQYF
>TRBV20-1|TRBJ2-1|many|.
TGCAGTGCTAGAGATTTCCGGTCCTCCTACAATGAGCAGTTCTTC
CSARDFRSSYNEQFF
>TRBV27|TRBJ1-5|many|.
TGTGCCAGCAGTTTAAAAGGGGATCAGCCCCAGCATTTT
CASSLKGDQPQHF
>TRBV12-3/TRBV12-4|TRBJ2-5|many|TRBD1
TGTGCCAGCAGGTCACCGGGACAGGGTATGAAGACCCAGTACTTC
CASRSPGQGMKTQYF
>TRBV6-6|TRBJ1-5|many|.
TGTGCCAGCAGTAACTTTCGAGAGCCCCAGCATTTT
CASSNFREPQHF
>TRBV28|TRBJ1-6|many|TRBD1
TGTGCCAGCAGTGACCGGGACAGCCCCATGCCCCTCCACTTT
CASSDRDSPMPLHF
>TRBV6-5|TRBJ1-5|many|.
TGTGCCAGCAGTTACTCGACGCGGACAAGATTTAGCAATCAGCCCCAGCATTTT
CASSYSTRTRFSNQPQHF
>TRBV29-1|TRBJ2-1|many|TRBD2
TGCAGCGTCGGACTAGCCAATGAGCAGTTCTTC
CSVGLANEQFF
>TRBV6-1|TRBJ2-3|many|TRBD1
TGTGCCAGCAGCCGCGGGACAGGGGCAGATACGCAGTATTTT
CASSRGTGADTQYF
>TRBV3-1|TRBJ2-7|many|.
TGTGCCAGCAGCCTGAACTACGAGCAGTACTTC
CASSLNYEQYF
>TRBV5-6|TRBJ1-2|.|.
TGTGCCAGCAGCGCCGGGACTCCCTATGGCTACACCTTC
CASSAGTPYGYTF
>TRBV11-2|TRBJ1-1|many|TRBD1
TGTGCCAGCAGCTTAGTCTTAACAGGGGGCAGTCAAGCTTTCTTT
CASSLVLTGGSQAFF
>TRBV6-4|TRBJ2-3|many|TRBD1
TGTGCCAGCCGCCGGGACAGGGACACAGATACGCAGTATTTT
CASRRDRDTDTQYF